Included here is one T cell receptor (beta chain) sequence, with context. Its antigen is not known. The PCR had 60 Vbeta and 13 Jbeta primers. TCRdb's table, derived via immunoSEQ multiplex PCR, lists solely in-frame clones and lacks some. This table has roughly 200,000 clones, roughly 70% appearing once. The germline CDR1 and CDR2 sequences are SQVTM and ANQGSEA. The CDR3 is 15 amino acids. The V segment lost 6 bases and the J segment 1 base; nucleotides outside the gene matches: 9. This record comes from a study of cytomegalovirus exposure and HLA in healthy donors. Study-wide points: Later analysis identified about 17,000 TCR beta sequences associated with HLA alleles, using a false discovery rate threshold of 0.05.

Material: PBMCs. The V and J genes are TRBV29-1 and TRBJ2-3; the match to TRBD1 covers 8 bases. This receptor was obtained from a male donor in good health and CMV-seronegative. The CDR3 DNA reads TGCAGCGTCGAACCTACAGGGGGTGGCACAGATACGCAGTATTTT. Translated: CSVEPTGGGTDTQYF.